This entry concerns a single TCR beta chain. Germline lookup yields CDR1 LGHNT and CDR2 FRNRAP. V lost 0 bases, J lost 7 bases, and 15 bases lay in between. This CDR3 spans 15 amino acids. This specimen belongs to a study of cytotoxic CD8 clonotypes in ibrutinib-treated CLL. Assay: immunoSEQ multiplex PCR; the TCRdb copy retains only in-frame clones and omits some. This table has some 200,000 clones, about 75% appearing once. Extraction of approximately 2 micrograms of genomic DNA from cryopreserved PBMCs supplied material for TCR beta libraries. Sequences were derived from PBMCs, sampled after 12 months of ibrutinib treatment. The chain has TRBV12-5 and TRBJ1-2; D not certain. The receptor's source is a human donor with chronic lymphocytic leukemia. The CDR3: CASGLVSTPNGGYTF. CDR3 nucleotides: TGTGCTAGTGGTTTGGTATCCACGCCTAACGGTGGCTACACCTTC.